The entry below describes one T cell receptor (beta chain). The antigen remains undetermined. The data were produced by immunoSEQ multiplex PCR, yet TCRdb's version contains in-frame clones alone and is incomplete. The profile shows roughly 810,000 clones, 96% of them singletons. Naivety among CD8 cells was defined by CD45RO negativity and positive CCR7 selection, thereby excluding terminally differentiated effector memory CD45RA+ cells. None of the donors, who were healthy HIV-negative adults, had recently had acute infections or vaccinations. The data were obtained in a study of shared clonotypes between healthy human individuals. As for the study in general: Plates per donor: three CD4 naive, three CD4 memory, two CD8 naive, one CD8 memory.

Notes on the study in general: Compared with memory subsets, naive subsets generally had larger estimated richness. Naive CD4 clonotype sharing across a few donors was approximately 5%.

This CDR3 is built from 16 residues. Trimming cost V 0 bases and J 8 bases; bases outside gene matches: 9. The germline CDR1 and CDR2 sequences are LGHNA and YSLEER. This clonotype was obtained from a man aged 30-40 years in good health. Sequencing was performed on naive CD8+ T cells sorted from blood. This chain links TRBV4-3 with TRBJ2-1, with 8 bases aligning to TRBD2. CDR3 DNA sequence: TGCGCCAGCAGCCAAGATTTCGCGGGAGGTCGCGATGAGCAGTTCTTC. Translated, it gives CASSQDFAGGRDEQFF.